This is a list of T cell receptor beta chains from one sample in a study of blood T cell repertoires in COVID-19. Profiling relied on immunoSEQ multiplex PCR, and the TCRdb table lists in-frame clones only, not all of them. The data show a few hundred thousand clones, with about 88% seen just once and approximately 4.3% held by the top ten. Sequenced material: peripheral blood. These receptors all come from a man aged 55 to 70 who had recovered from COVID-19. The CDR3 runs from the conserved cysteine through the conserved F or W. Fields, in order: clone size, D gene, CDR3 length, J gene, V gene, CDR3 protein, CDR3 DNA. The D gene is left open where the match is weak. Expanded clones are given a class, and other clones once, few, many or no size at all.

.	.	16	TRBJ2-1	TRBV7-3	CASSLGGPLQYNEQFF	TGTGCCAGCAGCTTGGGGGGGCCCCTGCAGTACAATGAGCAGTTCTTC
.	.	13	TRBJ1-1	TRBV5-1	CASSTGWGTEAFF	TGCGCCAGCAGCACAGGATGGGGAACTGAAGCTTTCTTT
.	.	13	TRBJ1-1	TRBV7-9	CASSISHRTEAFF	TGTGCCAGCAGCATAAGCCATCGTACTGAAGCTTTCTTT
.	.	13	TRBJ2-3	TRBV12-3/TRBV12-4	CASVLGAGDTQYF	TGTGCCAGCGTCCTGGGGGCCGGGGATACGCAGTATTTT
.	.	14	TRBJ1-2	TRBV7-2	CASSPPVSGHGYTF	TGTGCCAGCAGCCCGCCCGTTAGTGGTCATGGCTACACCTTC
few	.	12	TRBJ2-2	TRBV10-1	CASRGGTGELFF	TGCGCCAGCAGAGGGGGCACCGGGGAGCTGTTTTTT
once	.	14	TRBJ2-1	TRBV7-8	CASRRTSSYNEQFF	TGTGCCAGCAGAAGGACAAGCTCCTACAATGAGCAGTTCTTC
once	TRBD1	16	TRBJ1-5	TRBV4-1	CASSQTGTGGNQPQHF	TGCGCCAGCAGCCAGACCGGGACAGGAGGTAATCAGCCCCAGCATTTT
.	TRBD1	16	TRBJ1-2	TRBV30	CAWSPLLRDSEYGYTF	TGTGCCTGGAGTCCACTCCTAAGGGACAGCGAATATGGCTACACCTTC
.	TRBD1	13	TRBJ2-7	TRBV30	CAWSVQGAGEQYF	TGTGCCTGGAGTGTACAGGGGGCAGGAGAGCAGTACTTC
.	TRBD2	15	TRBJ2-3	TRBV2	CASPGAGRSPDTQYF	TGTGCCAGCCCCGGAGCGGGGAGATCGCCGGATACGCAGTATTTT
.	.	12	TRBJ1-6	TRBV3-1/TRBV3-2	CASSRDSSPLHF	TGTGCCAGCAGCCGGGACTCCTCACCCCTCCACTTT
.	.	13	TRBJ2-7	TRBV28	CASSFRGRSLEYF	TGTGCCAGCAGTTTCAGGGGTCGGAGTTTAGAGTACTTC
.	.	15	TRBJ1-1	TRBV9	CASSVQTVLNTEAFF	TGTGCCAGCAGCGTTCAGACAGTCCTAAACACTGAAGCTTTCTTT
.	TRBD2	17	TRBJ2-3	TRBV7-2	CASSLTGTSGGTDTQYF	TGTGCCAGCAGCTTAACCGGGACTAGCGGGGGCACAGATACGCAGTATTTT
.	.	15	TRBJ1-2	TRBV5-5	CASSSGAGNNYGYTF	TGTGCCAGCAGCTCTGGGGCAGGGAATAACTATGGCTACACCTTC
.	.	15	TRBJ2-3	TRBV7-3	CASSLTGAGTDTQYF	TGTGCCAGCAGCTTAACGGGGGCCGGCACAGATACGCAGTATTTT
.	TRBD1	17	TRBJ2-5	TRBV19	CASSPEVQGLYQETQYF	TGTGCCAGTAGTCCAGAAGTACAGGGGCTGTACCAAGAGACCCAGTACTTC
.	.	14	TRBJ1-1	TRBV29-1	CSVPSTELYTEAFF	TGCAGCGTCCCATCGACAGAACTTTACACTGAAGCTTTCTTT
.	.	14	TRBJ1-4	TRBV4-1	CASSQLERNEKLFF	TGCGCCAGCAGCCAGCTGGAGAGAAATGAAAAACTGTTTTTT
.	TRBD1	15	TRBJ1-2	TRBV5-6	CASNTGMTGMGGYTF	TGTGCCAGCAACACCGGAATGACAGGGATGGGTGGCTACACCTTC
.	.	14	TRBJ1-4	TRBV30	CAWSASGRGEKLFF	TGTGCCTGGAGTGCCTCAGGGCGGGGAGAAAAACTGTTTTTT
.	TRBD1	15	TRBJ1-2	TRBV4-2	CASSQTTQGGYGYTF	TGTGCCAGCAGCCAAACCACCCAGGGGGGCTATGGCTACACCTTC
once	.	13	TRBJ1-2	TRBV5-6	CASSLPTGDGYTF	TGTGCCAGCAGCTTACCCACGGGGGATGGCTACACCTTC
few	TRBD1	15	TRBJ1-5	TRBV27	CASSARTGGFQPQHF	TGTGCCAGCAGTGCCCGGACAGGGGGCTTTCAGCCCCAGCATTTT
few	.	13	TRBJ2-7	TRBV30	CAWRATGSYEQYF	TGTGCCTGGAGGGCAACAGGGTCCTACGAGCAGTACTTC
.	.	15	TRBJ1-1	TRBV6-5	CASRPDSTLKTEAFF	TGTGCCAGCAGACCCGACAGTACCCTGAAAACTGAAGCTTTCTTT
once	.	12	TRBJ1-2	TRBV30	CAWSQGSYGYTF	TGTGCCTGGAGCCAGGGTAGTTACGGCTACACCTTC
.	.	16	TRBJ1-2	TRBV4-2	CASSQDWQAANYGYTF	TGTGCCAGCAGCCAAGATTGGCAGGCCGCTAACTATGGCTACACCTTC
.	TRBD1	14	TRBJ2-1	TRBV5-1	CASSQGQAYNEQFF	TGCGCCAGCAGCCAGGGACAGGCCTACAATGAGCAGTTCTTC
.	TRBD1	17	TRBJ2-1	TRBV5-4	CASSEIRGQGSHNEQFF	TGTGCCAGCAGCGAGATTCGGGGACAGGGATCCCACAATGAGCAGTTCTTC
.	.	16	TRBJ2-7	TRBV3-1/TRBV3-2	CASSQARGGGSYEQYF	TGTGCCAGCAGCCAAGCCCGGGGAGGGGGCTCCTACGAGCAGTACTTC
.	.	15	TRBJ1-1	TRBV5-1	CASSLGMDRNTEAFF	TGCGCCAGCAGCCTGGGGATGGACAGGAACACTGAAGCTTTCTTT
.	.	16	TRBJ1-1	TRBV14	CASSQDYQGDNTEAFF	TGTGCCAGCAGCCAAGATTACCAGGGCGATAACACTGAAGCTTTCTTT
.	.	14	TRBJ1-1	TRBV7-9	CASSLVGAVTEAFF	TGTGCCAGCAGCTTAGTTGGGGCGGTCACTGAAGCTTTCTTT
.	.	14	TRBJ2-7	TRBV5-5	CASSLSGRSYEQYF	TGTGCCAGCAGCTTGTCAGGGAGGTCCTACGAGCAGTACTTC
.	TRBD2	16	TRBJ2-7	TRBV3-1/TRBV3-2	CASSQESGGGSYEQYF	TGTGCCAGCAGCCAAGAGAGCGGGGGGGGCTCCTACGAGCAGTACTTC
.	.	15	TRBJ2-3	TRBV19	CASRLETTSTDTQYF	TGTGCCAGTAGACTCGAAACGACTAGCACAGATACGCAGTATTTT
.	.	15	TRBJ2-2	TRBV6-2/TRBV6-3	CASSYIRVNTGELFF	TGTGCCAGCAGTTACATCAGGGTGAACACCGGGGAGCTGTTTTTT
.	.	14	TRBJ1-6	TRBV9	CASGREPGNSPLHF	TGTGCCAGCGGGAGGGAGCCAGGGAATTCACCCCTCCACTTT
.	.	13	TRBJ1-2	TRBV6-1	CASSEGSDYGYTF	TGTGCCAGCAGTGAAGGGTCAGACTATGGCTACACCTTC
.	.	13	TRBJ2-7	TRBV7-8	CASSSVRLHEQYF	TGTGCCAGCAGCAGTGTCAGGCTCCACGAGCAGTACTTC
.	TRBD1	16	TRBJ2-7	TRBV5-1	CASSLRTGSESYEQYF	TGCGCCAGCAGCTTGCGGACAGGATCCGAGTCCTACGAGCAGTACTTC
.	.	16	TRBJ1-2	TRBV7-2	CASSLSWRGIRWGYTF	TGTGCCAGCAGCTTATCCTGGCGAGGGATTAGGTGGGGCTACACCTTC
.	.	16	TRBJ2-1	TRBV18	CASSPFAGAGYNEQFF	TGTGCCAGCTCACCGTTCGCGGGGGCGGGGTACAATGAGCAGTTCTTC
.	TRBD1	15	TRBJ1-3	TRBV2	CASSEDRVLGNTIYF	TGTGCCAGCAGTGAGGACAGGGTTCTAGGAAACACCATATATTTT
.	.	15	TRBJ1-2	TRBV19	CASSILGHWGYGYTF	TGTGCCAGTAGTATTTTGGGACATTGGGGCTATGGCTACACCTTC
.	.	16	TRBJ1-2	TRBV2	CASSESRDRPVLGYTF	TGTGCCAGCAGTGAGAGTCGCGACAGGCCTGTACTTGGCTACACCTTC
.	.	16	TRBJ1-4	TRBV18	CASSATLAGTNEKLFF	TGTGCCAGCTCAGCTACCCTGGCAGGGACTAATGAAAAACTGTTTTTT
.	TRBD1	19	TRBJ2-1	TRBV19	CASSIADRGRLHGSNEQFF	TGTGCCAGTAGTATAGCGGACAGGGGGCGGCTGCATGGTTCCAATGAGCAGTTCTTC
.	.	13	TRBJ2-2	TRBV27	CASSNGASGELFF	TGTGCCAGTAGCAATGGAGCTTCCGGGGAGCTGTTTTTT